By sample fraction, the clone carrying this TCR beta chain is medium-sized. After constant-region reverse-primer amplification, full-length variable regions underwent semi-nested PCR with Nested Universal Primer A. TCRdb re-called the 5' RACE reads with MiXCR, one entry per CDR3 protein. The sample has approximately 23,000 distinct CDR3 sequences, roughly 29% seen once. Germline CDR1 reads MGHDK; CDR2 reads SYGVNS. Trimming removed 2 bases from V and 6 bases from J, with 19 bases in between. This CDR3 spans 17 amino acids. Specimen: tumor-infiltrating naive CD4+ T cells sorted from the breast tumor. The subset: naive CD4+ T cells, CD4+CD45RA+CD25-. The receptor's source is a female donor with breast cancer. V usage is TRBV25-1 and J usage is TRBJ2-2, with a possible D match to TRBD1 (6 bases). CDR3 nucleotides: TGTGCCAGCAGTGAAGCCAACCAGGGGAGTTGGGCCGGGGAGCTGTTTTTT. It yields the protein CASSEANQGSWAGELFF.